This T cell receptor (beta chain) is from a study of T cell changes during pregnancy in multiple sclerosis (dated by TCRdb to the late 2010s). Regarding the study in general: The study examined how the T cell repertoire changed over the course of pregnancy in women with multiple sclerosis.

This clone showed up just a few times. The clone's antigen remains unknown. Base quality data are lacking; no much larger clone is found one base away. At the junction V is shortened by 0 bases and J by 5 bases, with 7 bases in between. Reading the germline V gene gives CDR1 MRHNA and CDR2 SNTAGT. From the cysteine up to the phenylalanine, the CDR3 has a length of 13 residues. The only DNA kept is the CDR3, 39 bases in frame from the first base. The library came from the immunoSEQ multiplex PCR assay. The immuneACCESS repertoire file appears here via TCRdb, limited to in-frame rearrangements. These files lack a portion of the clones; in checked studies, under half of the deficit traces to unresolved V genes, and the cause of the others is not known. The sample table lists 48,000 or so clones, 85% to 95% of them with a count of one. Clones ranked in the top ten supply over 0.85% of the sample.

The receptor was derived from a female donor in good health, enrolled as a control in a pregnancy study. The chain links TRBV6-4 with TRBJ1-1, with a tentative D gene TRBD1 over 5 matching bases. The source material was CD4+ T cells from peripheral blood mononuclear cells, sampled in the second trimester of pregnancy. The nucleotide sequence reads as follows: TGTGCCAGCAGTGACTCTAGGGGAACTGAAGCTTTCTTT. Its coded protein is CASSDSRGTEAFF.